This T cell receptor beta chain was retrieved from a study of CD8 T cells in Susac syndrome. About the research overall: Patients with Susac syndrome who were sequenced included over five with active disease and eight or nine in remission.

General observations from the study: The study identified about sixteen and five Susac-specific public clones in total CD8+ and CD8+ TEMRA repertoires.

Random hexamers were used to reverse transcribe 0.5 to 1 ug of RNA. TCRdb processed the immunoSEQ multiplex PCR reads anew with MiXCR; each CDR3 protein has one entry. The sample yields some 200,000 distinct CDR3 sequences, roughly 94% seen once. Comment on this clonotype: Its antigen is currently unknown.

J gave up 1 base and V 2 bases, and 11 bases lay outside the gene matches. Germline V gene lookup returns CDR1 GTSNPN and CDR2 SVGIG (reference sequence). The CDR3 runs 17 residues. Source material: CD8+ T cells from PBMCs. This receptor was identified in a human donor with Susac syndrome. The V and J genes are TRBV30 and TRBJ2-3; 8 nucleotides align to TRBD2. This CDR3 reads CAWSRSRYSGGTDTQYF. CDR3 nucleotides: TGTGCCTGGAGTCGCAGCAGGTATAGCGGGGGCACAGATACGCAGTATTTT.